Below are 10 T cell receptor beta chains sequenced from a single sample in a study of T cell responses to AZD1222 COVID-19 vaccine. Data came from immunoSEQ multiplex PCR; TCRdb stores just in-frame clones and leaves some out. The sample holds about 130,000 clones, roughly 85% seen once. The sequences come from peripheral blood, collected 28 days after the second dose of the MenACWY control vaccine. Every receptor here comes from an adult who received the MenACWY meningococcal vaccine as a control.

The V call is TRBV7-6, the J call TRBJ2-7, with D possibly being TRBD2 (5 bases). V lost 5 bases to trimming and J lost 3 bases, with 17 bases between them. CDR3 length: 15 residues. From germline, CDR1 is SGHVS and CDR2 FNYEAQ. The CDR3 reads CASSNRDSGFYEQYF. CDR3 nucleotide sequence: TGTGCCAGCAGCAACCGGGATTCCGGATTCTACGAGCAGTACTTC.

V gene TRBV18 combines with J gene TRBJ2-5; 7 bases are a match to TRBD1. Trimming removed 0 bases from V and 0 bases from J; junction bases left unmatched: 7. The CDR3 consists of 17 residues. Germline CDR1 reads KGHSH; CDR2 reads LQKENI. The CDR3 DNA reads TGTGCCAGCTCACCACCGTCTGGACAGGCGTACCAAGAGACCCAGTACTTC. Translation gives CASSPPSGQAYQETQYF.

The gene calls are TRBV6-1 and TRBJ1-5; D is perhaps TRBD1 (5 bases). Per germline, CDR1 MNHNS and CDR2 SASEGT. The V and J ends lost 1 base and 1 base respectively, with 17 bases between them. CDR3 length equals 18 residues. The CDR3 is CASSEEMGPFLSNQPQHF. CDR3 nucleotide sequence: TGTGCCAGCAGTGAAGAAATGGGGCCGTTTTTAAGCAATCAGCCCCAGCATTTT.

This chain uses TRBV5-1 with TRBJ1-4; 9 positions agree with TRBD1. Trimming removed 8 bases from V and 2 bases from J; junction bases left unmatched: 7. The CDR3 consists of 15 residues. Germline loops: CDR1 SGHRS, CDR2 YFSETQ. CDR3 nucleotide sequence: TGCGCCAGAAGGACAGGGGAGGATACTAATGAAAAACTGTTTTTT. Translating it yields CARRTGEDTNEKLFF.

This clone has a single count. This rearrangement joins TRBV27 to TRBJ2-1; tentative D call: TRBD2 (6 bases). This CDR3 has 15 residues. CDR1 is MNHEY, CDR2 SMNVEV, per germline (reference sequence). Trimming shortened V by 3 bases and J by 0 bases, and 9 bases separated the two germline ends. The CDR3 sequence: CASSFSGASYNEQFF. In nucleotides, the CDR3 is TGTGCCAGCAGTTTCTCGGGAGCCTCCTACAATGAGCAGTTCTTC.

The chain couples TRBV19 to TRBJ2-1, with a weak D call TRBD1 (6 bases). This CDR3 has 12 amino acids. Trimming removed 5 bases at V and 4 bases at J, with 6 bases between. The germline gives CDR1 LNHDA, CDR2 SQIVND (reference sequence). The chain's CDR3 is CASSQGYNEQFF. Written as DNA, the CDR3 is TGTGCCAGTAGTCAGGGGTACAATGAGCAGTTCTTC.

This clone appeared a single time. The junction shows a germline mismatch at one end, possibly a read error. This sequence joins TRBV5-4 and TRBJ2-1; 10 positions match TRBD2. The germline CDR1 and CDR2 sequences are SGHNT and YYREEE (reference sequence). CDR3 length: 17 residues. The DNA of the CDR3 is TGTGCCAGCAGTTTGGCCGGAACTAGCGGGAAGTACAATGAGCAGTTCTTC. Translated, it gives CASSLAGTSGKYNEQFF. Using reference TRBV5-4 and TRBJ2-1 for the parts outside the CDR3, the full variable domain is ETGVTQSPTHLIKTRGQQVTLRCSSQSGHNTVSWYQQALGQGPQFIFQYYREEENGRGNFPPRFSGLQFPNYSSELNVNALELDDSALYLCASSLAGTSGKYNEQFFGPGTRLTVL.

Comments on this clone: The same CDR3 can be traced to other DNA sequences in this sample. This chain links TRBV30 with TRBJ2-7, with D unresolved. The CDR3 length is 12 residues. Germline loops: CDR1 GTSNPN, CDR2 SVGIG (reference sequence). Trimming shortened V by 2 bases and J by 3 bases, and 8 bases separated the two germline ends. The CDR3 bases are TGTGCCTGGAGTAGATCGGGCTACGAGCAGTACTTC. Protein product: CAWSRSGYEQYF.

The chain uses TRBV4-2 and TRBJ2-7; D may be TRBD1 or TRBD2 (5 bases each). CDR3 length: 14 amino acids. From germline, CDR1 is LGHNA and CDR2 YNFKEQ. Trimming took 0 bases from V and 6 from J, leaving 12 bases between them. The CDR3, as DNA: TGTGCCAGCAGCCAAGAATGGGGTGGGACCGAGCAGTACTTC. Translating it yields CASSQEWGGTEQYF.

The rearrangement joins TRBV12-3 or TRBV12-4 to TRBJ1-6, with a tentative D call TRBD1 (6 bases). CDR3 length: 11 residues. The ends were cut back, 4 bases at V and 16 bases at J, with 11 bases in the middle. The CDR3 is CASSSGQPLHF. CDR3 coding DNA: TGTGCCAGCAGTTCCGGACAGCCTCTCCACTTT.